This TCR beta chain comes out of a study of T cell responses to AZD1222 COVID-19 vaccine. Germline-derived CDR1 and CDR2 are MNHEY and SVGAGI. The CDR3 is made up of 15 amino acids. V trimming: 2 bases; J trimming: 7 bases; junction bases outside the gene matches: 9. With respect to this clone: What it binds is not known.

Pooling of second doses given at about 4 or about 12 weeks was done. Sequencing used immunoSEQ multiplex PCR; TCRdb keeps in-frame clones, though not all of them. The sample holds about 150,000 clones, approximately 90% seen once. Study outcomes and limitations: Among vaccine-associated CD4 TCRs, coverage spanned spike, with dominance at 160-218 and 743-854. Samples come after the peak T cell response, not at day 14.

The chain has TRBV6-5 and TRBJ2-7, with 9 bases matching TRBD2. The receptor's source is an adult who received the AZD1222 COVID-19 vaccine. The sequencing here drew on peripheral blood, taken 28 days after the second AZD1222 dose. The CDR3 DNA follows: TGTGCCAGCAGTTACAAGCTAGCGGGAATTGAGGAGCAGTACTTC. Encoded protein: CASSYKLAGIEEQYF.